The 18 T cell receptor beta chains below come from one sample, sequenced in a study of T cell responses to AZD1222 COVID-19 vaccine. Sequenced by immunoSEQ multiplex PCR; TCRdb stores in-frame clones only, minus some. The data show about 220,000 clones, with 93% seen just once and around 1% held by the top ten. The sequencing used peripheral blood, collected on day 0 of MenACWY control vaccination. These receptor sequences come from an adult in good health.

This rearrangement joins TRBV5-1 to TRBJ1-3; the match to TRBD1 covers 7 bases. The CDR3 is 15 residues long. J gave up 2 bases and V 7 bases, and 9 bases lay outside the gene matches. CDR1 and CDR2 from the germline V gene are SGHRS and YFSETQ. The DNA for the CDR3 is TGCGCCAGCTCCCCAGAGGGGGCTGCTGGAAACACCATATATTTT. Encoded protein: CASSPEGAAGNTIYF.

The J gene is TRBJ1-4, the V gene TRBV6-5; D gene ambiguous. Trimming cost V 5 bases and J 8 bases, with 9 bases left between them. CDR1 is MNHEY and CDR2 is SVGAGI in the germline V gene. This CDR3 contains 12 residues. The CDR3 is CASSPGVEKLFF. CDR3 coding DNA: TGTGCCAGCAGTCCCGGGGTGGAAAAACTGTTTTTT.

The chain has TRBV19 and TRBJ2-1; TRBD1 aligns across 10 bases. The CDR3 extends over 17 amino acids. With 1 base clipped from V and 2 bases from J, the junction kept 5 bases outside the gene matches. Germline V lookup: CDR1 LNHDA, CDR2 SQIVND (reference sequence). The CDR3 sequence is CASSIGGTGVTYNEQFF. CDR3 sequence (DNA): TGTGCCAGTAGTATAGGAGGGACAGGGGTAACCTACAATGAGCAGTTCTTC.

This clone has just one count. The chain links TRBV12-3 or TRBV12-4 to TRBJ1-2; D is perhaps TRBD1 (6 bases). The V and J ends lost 11 bases and 3 bases respectively, with 16 bases between them. This CDR3 has 13 residues. CDR3 DNA sequence: TGTGCCTCCTCCCCCAAGGGGGACTATGGCTACACCTTC. Translated: CASSPKGDYGYTF.

This sequence joins TRBV11-2 and TRBJ2-3, with 11 bases that match TRBD2. This CDR3 is 18 amino acids long. V shed 0 bases, J shed 0 bases, and the junction held 5 bases outside the gene matches. Germline V gene data show CDR1 as SGHAT and CDR2 as FQNNGV. This CDR3 reads CASSLDTSGGLSTDTQYF. CDR3 DNA: TGTGCCAGCAGCTTAGATACTAGCGGGGGCCTGAGCACAGATACGCAGTATTTT.

V usage is TRBV6-1 and J usage is TRBJ1-1, with TRBD1 as a possible D gene (5 bases). The CDR3 sequence is 16 residues long. The germline gives CDR1 MNHNS, CDR2 SASEGT. V dropped 3 bases and J dropped 5 bases, with 19 bases sitting between them. The CDR3 spells CASSDPRRALGTEAFF. The CDR3, as DNA: TGTGCCAGCAGTGATCCGCGCAGGGCCTTAGGTACTGAAGCTTTCTTT.

The J gene is TRBJ1-4, the V gene TRBV30; D is possibly TRBD1 (5 bases). The V gene's germline CDR1 is GTSNPN and CDR2 SVGIG (reference sequence). This CDR3 spans 14 amino acids. The V end lost 5 bases, the J end lost 0 bases, and 10 bases lay between the germline ends. The CDR3 region has the DNA TGTGCCTGGTCGACAGTCACAACTAATGAAAAACTGTTTTTT. It is translated as CAWSTVTTNEKLFF.

V and J are TRBV15 and TRBJ1-2; 9 nucleotides line up with TRBD1. The trim removed 0 bases at V and 6 bases at J, leaving 2 bases unmatched. From germline, CDR1 is LNHNV and CDR2 YYDKDF (reference sequence). The CDR3 length is 14 residues. The CDR3 DNA reads TGTGCCACCAGCAGAGAGGGGACAGGGCATGGCTACACCTTC. Translated: CATSREGTGHGYTF. Based on the CDR3 plus reference TRBV15 and TRBJ1-2, the full variable domain is DAMVIQNPRYQVTQFGKPVTLSCSQTLNHNVMYWYQQKSSQAPKLLFHYYDKDFNNEADTPDNFQSRRPNTSFCFLDIRSPGLGDTAMYLCATSREGTGHGYTFGSGTRLTVV.

J is TRBJ1-3 and V is TRBV7-2; TRBD1 is a possible D gene (5 bases). Trimming pared 2 bases from V and 0 bases from J, leaving 11 bases between. Germline CDR1 is SGHTA and CDR2 is FQGNSA. The CDR3 contains 16 residues. The CDR3 nucleotides are TGTGCCAGCAGCTTAACACAGGCCCCCTCTGGAAACACCATATATTTT. Encoded protein: CASSLTQAPSGNTIYF.

Only a few counts were recorded for this clone. The chain is built from TRBV18 and TRBJ1-2, with TRBD1 matching over 10 bases. Germline CDR1 is KGHSH and CDR2 is LQKENI. This CDR3 is built from 16 residues. The ends lost 2 bases at V and 7 bases at J; junction bases unmatched: 10. The CDR3 here is CASSPRTGGPFGGYTF. The DNA for the CDR3 is TGTGCCAGCTCACCAAGGACAGGGGGACCCTTTGGTGGCTACACCTTC.

V gene TRBV4-3 combines with J gene TRBJ2-3; 12 positions match TRBD2. CDR1 is LGHNA, CDR2 YSLEER, per germline. There are 18 residues in the CDR3. V lost 2 bases, J lost 0 bases, and 6 bases stayed unmatched. The CDR3 protein is CASSQRTSGALSTDTQYF. The CDR3, as DNA: TGCGCCAGCAGCCAACGGACTAGCGGGGCCTTAAGCACAGATACGCAGTATTTT.

The V gene is TRBV5-1, the J gene TRBJ1-2; tentative D call: TRBD1 (5 bases). With 4 bases removed from V and 6 bases from J, the gap between germline ends came to 16 bases. The CDR3 consists of 14 residues. Germline CDR1 is SGHRS and CDR2 is YFSETQ. The CDR3 DNA reads as TGCGCCAGCAGCCCCATGGGGGGAGAGGATGGCTACACCTTC. It is translated as CASSPMGGEDGYTF.

The chain recombines TRBV6-2 or TRBV6-3 with TRBJ1-1, with D unresolved. V lost 2 bases to trimming and J lost 5 bases, with 12 bases between them. The CDR3 length is 14 residues. Germline CDR1 and CDR2: MNHEY and SVGEGT. The CDR3: CASSYSSLKTEAFF. DNA for the CDR3: TGTGCCAGCAGTTACAGTTCTTTAAAGACTGAAGCTTTCTTT.

The rearrangement uses TRBV6-5 and TRBJ2-7; either TRBD1 or TRBD2 may supply D (6 bases each). CDR1 and CDR2 (germline): MNHEY, SVGAGI. The CDR3 is made up of 14 amino acids. The V end was cut by 6 bases, the J end by 4 bases, with 16 bases between. The CDR3 bases are TGTGCCAGCAGATCAGACAGGCGGGGTTACGAGCAGTACTTC. Translating it yields CASRSDRRGYEQYF.

The chain has TRBV19 and TRBJ1-4; D possibly corresponds to TRBD1 (5 bases). Germline CDR1 LNHDA, CDR2 SQIVND (reference sequence). The CDR3 sequence is 14 residues long. Between the trimmed V and J ends, which lost 5 bases and 6 bases, there was a span of 13 bases. The CDR3 loop is CASSPAGGDEKLFF. Here the CDR3 DNA reads TGTGCCAGTAGTCCCGCGGGGGGGGATGAAAAACTGTTTTTT. The whole variable domain, remainder taken from reference TRBV19 and TRBJ1-4, is DGGITQSPKYLFRKEGQNVTLSCEQNLNHDAMYWYRQDPGQGLRLIYYSQIVNDFQKGDIAEGYSVSREKKESFPLTVTSAQKNPTAFYLCASSPAGGDEKLFFGSGTQLSVL.

V gene TRBV3-1 (or the pseudogene TRBV3-2) combines with J gene TRBJ1-6; no clear D gene. V was shortened by 4 bases and J by 2 bases, with 12 bases between the two germline ends. The germline V gene encodes CDR1 LGHDT and CDR2 YNNKEL (reference sequence). The CDR3 extends over 16 amino acids. The CDR3 region has the DNA TGTGCCAGCAGCCCCGCCGACGGTACCTATAATTCACCCCTCCACTTT. Translation: CASSPADGTYNSPLHF.

The rearrangement joins TRBV9 to TRBJ2-2; 7 bases align to TRBD2. Germline values: CDR1 SGDLS, CDR2 YYNGEE. CDR3 length: 17 amino acids. V shed 0 bases and J 3 bases; nucleotides not matched to a gene: 8. CDR3 bases: TGTGCCAGCAGCGTAGGGGTGGCGGGGGATGACACCGGGGAGCTGTTTTTT. Translated: CASSVGVAGDDTGELFF.

This chain connects TRBV27 to TRBJ1-3; D is unresolved. Germline CDR1 is MNHEY and CDR2 is SMNVEV (reference sequence). V was cut by 0 bases and J by 2 bases, with 5 bases left in between. CDR3 length: 14 residues. The CDR3 coding sequence is TGTGCCAGCAGTTTATCGGGTGCTGGAAACACCATATATTTT. It codes for CASSLSGAGNTIYF.